Listed here is a single T cell receptor (beta chain). Both 60 Vbeta primers and 13 Jbeta primers went into the PCR. Here immunoSEQ multiplex PCR was the method, and the copy in TCRdb shows in-frame clones only, minus some. The table includes roughly 160,000 clones, about 80% detected once. Trimming shortened V by 3 bases and J by 3 bases, and 9 bases separated the two germline ends. The CDR3 runs to 13 residues. Germline V gene data show CDR1 as LNHDA and CDR2 as SQIVND (reference sequence). This record belongs to a study of cytomegalovirus exposure and HLA in healthy donors. The material sequenced was PBMCs. The chain couples TRBV19 to TRBJ2-7; D perhaps matches TRBD1 (5 bases). The TCR sequence derives from a man between 25 and 39 years old in good health and CMV-seronegative. The CDR3 sequence is CASSMERGYEQYF. CDR3 in DNA: TGTGCCAGTAGTATGGAAAGGGGCTACGAGCAGTACTTC.